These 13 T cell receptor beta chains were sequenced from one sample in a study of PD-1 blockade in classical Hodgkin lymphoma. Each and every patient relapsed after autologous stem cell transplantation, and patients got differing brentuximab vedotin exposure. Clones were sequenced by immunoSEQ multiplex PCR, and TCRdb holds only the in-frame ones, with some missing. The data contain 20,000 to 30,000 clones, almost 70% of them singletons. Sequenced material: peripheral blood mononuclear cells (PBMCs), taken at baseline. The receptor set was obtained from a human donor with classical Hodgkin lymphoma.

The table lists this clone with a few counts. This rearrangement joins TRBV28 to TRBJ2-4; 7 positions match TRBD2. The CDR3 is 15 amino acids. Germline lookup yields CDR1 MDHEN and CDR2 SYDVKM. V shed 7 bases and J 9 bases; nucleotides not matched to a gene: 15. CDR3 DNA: TGTGCCAGCAACCCCACCGGCGGGGGTTATCCCATTCAGTACTTC. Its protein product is CASNPTGGGYPIQYF.

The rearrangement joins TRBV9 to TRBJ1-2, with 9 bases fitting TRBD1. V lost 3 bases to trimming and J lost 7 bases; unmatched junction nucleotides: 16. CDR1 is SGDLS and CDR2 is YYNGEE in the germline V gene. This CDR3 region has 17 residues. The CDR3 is CASSETGTGWLTGGYTF. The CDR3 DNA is TGTGCCAGCAGCGAAACCGGGACAGGGTGGTTGACTGGTGGCTACACCTTC. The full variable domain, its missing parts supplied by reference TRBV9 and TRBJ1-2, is DSGVTQTPKHLITATGQRVTLRCSPRSGDLSVYWYQQSLDQGLQFLIQYYNGEERAKGNILERFSAQQFPDLHSELNLSSLELGDSALYFCASSETGTGWLTGGYTFGSGTRLTVV.

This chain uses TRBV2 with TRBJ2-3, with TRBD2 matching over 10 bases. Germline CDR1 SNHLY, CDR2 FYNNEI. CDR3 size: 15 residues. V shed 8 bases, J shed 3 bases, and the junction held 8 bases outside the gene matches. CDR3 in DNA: TGTGCCAGCTCCCGCCTAGCGGGGGAAACAGATACGCAGTATTTT. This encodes CASSRLAGETDTQYF.

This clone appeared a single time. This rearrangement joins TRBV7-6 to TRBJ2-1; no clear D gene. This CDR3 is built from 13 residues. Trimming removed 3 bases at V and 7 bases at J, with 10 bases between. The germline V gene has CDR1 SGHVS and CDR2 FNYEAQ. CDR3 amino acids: CASSFDVGNEQFF. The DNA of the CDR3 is TGTGCCAGCAGCTTCGACGTGGGGAATGAGCAGTTCTTC.

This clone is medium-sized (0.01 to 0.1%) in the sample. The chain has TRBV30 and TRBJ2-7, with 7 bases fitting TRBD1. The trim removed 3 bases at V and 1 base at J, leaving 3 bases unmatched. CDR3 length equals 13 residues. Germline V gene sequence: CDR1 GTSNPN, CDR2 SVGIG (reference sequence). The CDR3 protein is CAWRVTGSYEQYF. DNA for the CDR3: TGTGCCTGGAGGGTGACAGGGTCCTACGAGCAGTACTTC.

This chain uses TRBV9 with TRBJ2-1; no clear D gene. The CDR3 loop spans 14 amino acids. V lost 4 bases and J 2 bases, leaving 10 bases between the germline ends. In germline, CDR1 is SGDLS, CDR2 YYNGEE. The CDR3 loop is CASSLLGTYNEQFF. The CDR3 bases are TGTGCCAGCAGCCTGCTGGGGACCTACAATGAGCAGTTCTTC.

CDR3 nucleotide sequence: TGTGCCAGCAGCTTAGATGGGGCAGGGCACCTCTCTAACAATGAGCAGTTCTTC. It encodes CASSLDGAGHLSNNEQFF. The chain couples TRBV11-3 to TRBJ2-1, with a tentative D call TRBD1 (5 bases). CDR1 SGHNT and CDR2 YENEEA come from the germline V gene. The CDR3 is 18 residues long. V dropped 0 bases and J dropped 5 bases, with 20 bases sitting between them. The full variable domain, rest sourced from reference TRBV11-3 and TRBJ2-1, is EAGVVQSPRYKIIEKKQPVAFWCNPISGHNTLYWYLQNLGQGPELLIRYENEEAVDDSQLPKDRFSAERLKGVDSTLKIQPAELGDSAVYLCASSLDGAGHLSNNEQFFGPGTRLTVL.

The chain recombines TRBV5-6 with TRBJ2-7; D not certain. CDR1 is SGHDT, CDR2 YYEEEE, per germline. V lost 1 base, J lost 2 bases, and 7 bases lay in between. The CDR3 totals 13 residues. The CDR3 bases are TGTGCCAGCAGCTTGCTGGGAACCTACGAGCAGTACTTC. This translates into CASSLLGTYEQYF.

CDR3 coding DNA: TGTGCCAGCAGCTTATTGGGGAACTCTGGGGCCAACGTCCTGACTTTC. It codes for CASSLLGNSGANVLTF. The chain joins TRBV7-3 to TRBJ2-6; D gene unclear. This CDR3 comprises 16 residues. CDR1 and CDR2 (germline): SGHTA, FQGTGA. Trimming stripped 2 bases from V and 0 bases from J, with 8 bases between.

The CDR3 sequence is CASSQTTSRSAGEQYF. CDR3 DNA: TGTGCCAGCAGCCAAACTACCTCGAGATCGGCTGGGGAGCAGTACTTC. The chain employs TRBV7-6 and TRBJ2-7; D ambiguous. CDR1 SGHVS and CDR2 FNYEAQ come from the germline V gene. V gave up 5 bases and J gave up 7 bases, with 24 bases separating them. CDR3 length: 16 amino acids.

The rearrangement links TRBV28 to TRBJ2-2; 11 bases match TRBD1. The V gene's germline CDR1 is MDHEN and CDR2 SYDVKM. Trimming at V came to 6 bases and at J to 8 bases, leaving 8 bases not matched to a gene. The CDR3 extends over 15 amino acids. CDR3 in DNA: TGTGCCAGCAGCCATCGGACAGGGGGCGAAGGGGAGCTGTTTTTT. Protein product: CASSHRTGGEGELFF.

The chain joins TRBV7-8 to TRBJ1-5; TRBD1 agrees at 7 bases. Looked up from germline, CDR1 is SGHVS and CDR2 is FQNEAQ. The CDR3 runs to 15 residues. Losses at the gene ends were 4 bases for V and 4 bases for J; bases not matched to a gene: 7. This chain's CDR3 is CASSSRDRPNQPQHF. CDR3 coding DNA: TGTGCCAGCAGCTCTCGGGACAGACCGAATCAGCCCCAGCATTTT.

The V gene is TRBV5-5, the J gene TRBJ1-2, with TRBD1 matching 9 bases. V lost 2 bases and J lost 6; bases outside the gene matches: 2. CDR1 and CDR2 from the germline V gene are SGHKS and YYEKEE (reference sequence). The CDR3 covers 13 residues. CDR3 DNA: TGTGCCAGCAGCTTTGGGACAGGGCATGGCTACACCTTC. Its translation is CASSFGTGHGYTF. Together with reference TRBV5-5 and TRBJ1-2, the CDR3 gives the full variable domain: DAGVTQSPTHLIKTRGQQVTLRCSPISGHKSVSWYQQVLGQGPQFIFQYYEKEERGRGNFPDRFSARQFPNYSSELNVNALLLGDSALYLCASSFGTGHGYTFGSGTRLTVV.